The T cell receptor beta chain described here comes from a study of blood T cell repertoires in COVID-19. The protocol was immunoSEQ multiplex PCR, while the TCRdb copy is restricted to in-frame clones and leaves out a portion. Of 100,000 to 150,000 clones listed, roughly 90% are singletons. This clone appeared once. V lost 8 bases, J lost 1 base, and 14 bases lay in between. CDR1 is ENHRY, CDR2 SYGVKD, per germline. The CDR3 spans 14 residues. The gene calls are TRBV10-3 and TRBJ1-1, with D perhaps matching TRBD1 (6 bases). Sample: peripheral blood. The source of this sequence is a man aged 45-60 years with active or convalescent COVID-19. The DNA of the CDR3 is TGTGCCATCGGAGCCGGGACAACGAACACTGAAGCTTTCTTT. As protein: CAIGAGTTNTEAFF.